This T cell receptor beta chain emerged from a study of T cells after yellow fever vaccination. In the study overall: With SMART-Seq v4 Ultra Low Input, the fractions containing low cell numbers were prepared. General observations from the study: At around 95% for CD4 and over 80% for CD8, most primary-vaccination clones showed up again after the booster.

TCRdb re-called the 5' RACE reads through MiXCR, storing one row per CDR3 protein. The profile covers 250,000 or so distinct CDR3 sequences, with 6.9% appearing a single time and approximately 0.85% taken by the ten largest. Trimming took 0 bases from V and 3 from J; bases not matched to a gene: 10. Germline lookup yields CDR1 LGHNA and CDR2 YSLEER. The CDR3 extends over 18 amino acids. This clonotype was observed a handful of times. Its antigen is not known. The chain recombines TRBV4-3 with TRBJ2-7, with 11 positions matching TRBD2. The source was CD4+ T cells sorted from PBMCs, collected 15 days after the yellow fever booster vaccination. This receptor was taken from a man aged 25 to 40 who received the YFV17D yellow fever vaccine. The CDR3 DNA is TGCGCCAGCAGCCAAGATCTCATGGGTAGCGGGAGGGTCTACGAGCAGTACTTC. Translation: CASSQDLMGSGRVYEQYF.